This T cell receptor (beta chain) was recovered during a study of OX40 agonist ivuxolimab in advanced cancers. Turning to the study itself: While on treatment, patients had intravenous ivuxolimab at 0.01 to 10 mg/kg every 2 weeks.

This clone has more than one count but fewer than ten. Its cognate antigen is unknown. Broader study findings: Some nonresponders also had low normalized T-cell clonal expansion.

Libraries were prepared by immunoSEQ multiplex PCR; TCRdb keeps only in-frame clonotypes and omits some of them. The repertoire holds nearly 50,000 clones, with approximately 78% as singletons. V lost 3 bases, J lost 6 bases, and 13 bases lay in between. The CDR3 has 14 amino acids. The germline gives CDR1 SGDLS, CDR2 YYNGEE. The V gene is TRBV9, the J gene TRBJ1-3, with unresolved D. This clonotype originated in an adult with an advanced solid tumor such as melanoma, head and neck, liver or kidney cancer. The material sequenced was CD4+ or CD8+ T cells sorted from blood, taken in a trial of the OX40 agonist ivuxolimab. Here the CDR3 reads CASSGRGGLNTIYF. CDR3 sequence (DNA): TGTGCCAGCAGCGGTCGGGGAGGCCTAAACACCATATATTTT.